The present TCR beta chain was sequenced within a study of CD8+ T cells in alopecia areata. Overall study: A 6-month off-drug phase came after tofacitinib, which had lasted 6 to 18 months.

The germline V and J ends were trimmed by 0 bases and 6 bases, with 11 bases remaining between them. The CDR3 is 14 amino acids. Germline lookup yields CDR1 LNHNV and CDR2 YYDKDF (reference sequence). Regarding the study as a whole: Numerous clones, expanded in lesions, remained in scalp and blood during tofacitinib.

cDNA reverse transcribed from extracted RNA served as the sequencing template. Generated by immunoSEQ multiplex PCR, the TCRdb table keeps only in-frame clones and is missing some. Among 150,000 to 200,000 clones listed, around 60% were seen once. Treatment reported: oral pan-JAK inhibitor, 5-10 mg twice daily. In its sample, this clone was seen many times. Antigen unknown. The source was CD8+ T cells sorted from blood, collected at week 24, from a patient treated with tofacitinib. This sequence joins TRBV15 and TRBJ1-1; no firm D call. This sequence originates from a human donor with alopecia areata. CDR3 nucleotides: TGTGCCACCAGCAGAGATTCGGGGATTTCTGAAGCTTTCTTT. Protein product: CATSRDSGISEAFF.